One and the same sample provided the 18 T cell receptor beta chains below, sequenced in a study of T cell responses to AZD1222 COVID-19 vaccine (dated by TCRdb to the early 2020s). The library was made by the immunoSEQ multiplex PCR assay. What TCRdb holds here is the immuneACCESS table cut down to in-frame rearrangements. Part of the clones is not present; checked against another copy, under half of the missing clones reflect an unresolved V gene, and the others are unexplained. This sample gives about 220,000 clones in total; about 92% of them show up just once. Of the sample, approximately 1% is held by the ten largest clones. The meaning of the sample's time point label: baseline before first vaccination. Sample treatment or condition, as interpreted from the label and publication: meningococcal conjugate vaccine given as trial control. This sample comprised peripheral blood, obtained on day 0 of MenACWY control vaccination. The receptors were gathered from an adult in good health.

The chain recombines TRBV2 with TRBJ2-3; TRBD1 agrees at 8 bases. CDR1 and CDR2 (germline): SNHLY, FYNNEI. Trimming took 8 bases from V and 4 from J; bases not matched to a gene: 8. This CDR3 spans 14 amino acids. CDR3 sequence (DNA): TGTGCCAGCGTACGGGCAGGGGGCCCAGATACGCAGTATTTT. Its translation is CASVRAGGPDTQYF.

The CDR3 DNA sequence: TGCGCCAGCAGCGTCGGGACAGGGGGTAACTATGGCTACACCTTC. Its translation is CASSVGTGGNYGYTF. The V call is TRBV10-1, the J call TRBJ1-2, with 11 bases lining up with TRBD1. Germline CDR1 WNHNN, CDR2 SYGVQD (reference sequence). V was pared by 6 bases and J by 1 base, with 4 bases of the junction left unmatched. The CDR3 consists of 15 residues.

The J gene is TRBJ1-2, the V gene TRBV5-1; the match to TRBD1 covers 8 bases. The V segment lost 3 bases and the J segment 1 base; nucleotides outside the gene matches: 5. CDR3 length: 15 amino acids. The germline gives CDR1 SGHRS, CDR2 YFSETQ. CDR3 sequence: CASSWDRTFNYGYTF. The CDR3 coding sequence is TGCGCCAGCAGCTGGGACAGGACTTTTAACTATGGCTACACCTTC.

The rearrangement uses TRBV5-4 and TRBJ1-4, with D perhaps matching TRBD1 (6 bases). Per germline, CDR1 SGHNT and CDR2 YYREEE (reference sequence). This CDR3 spans 15 amino acids. The V end was cut by 4 bases, the J end by 4 bases, with 14 bases between. The CDR3 loop is CASSPATGNNEKLFF. The CDR3 nucleotides are TGTGCCAGCAGCCCCGCGACAGGCAATAATGAAAAACTGTTTTTT.

The chain employs TRBV28 and TRBJ2-7; D unresolved. CDR1 and CDR2 (germline): MDHEN, SYDVKM. CDR3 length: 12 amino acids. Deletions cut 6 bases from V and 5 bases from J, with 11 bases between. The CDR3 region is CASRTAPHEQYF. Here the CDR3 DNA reads TGTGCCAGCAGAACAGCCCCCCACGAGCAGTACTTC.

The count of this clone is one. V usage is TRBV4-1 and J usage is TRBJ1-2; no reliable D call. Germline values: CDR1 MGHRA, CDR2 YSYEKL. The CDR3 has 11 residues. Trimming took off 6 bases at V and 4 bases at J, with 6 bases between the two ends. CDR3 region: CASSGGYGYTF. CDR3 DNA: TGCGCCAGCAGTGGTGGCTATGGCTACACCTTC.

V usage is TRBV24-1 and J usage is TRBJ2-3; TRBD1 agrees at 7 bases. Germline V lookup: CDR1 KGHDR, CDR2 SFDVKD. This CDR3 comprises 14 residues. J was trimmed by 6 bases and V by 7 bases; bases with no gene match: 9. CDR3 sequence reads: CATRPTGPPDTQYF. The CDR3 bases are TGTGCCACCAGGCCGACAGGGCCCCCGGATACGCAGTATTTT.

The genes are TRBV3-1 (or the pseudogene TRBV3-2) and TRBJ2-1; 8 bases match TRBD2. The CDR3 is 15 amino acids. The J segment lost 9 bases and the V segment lost 1 base, leaving 8 bases of the junction unmatched. Germline V CDR1 and CDR2: LGHDT, YNNKEL (reference sequence). The CDR3 region is CASSQGPLSGTEQFF. CDR3 in DNA: TGTGCCAGCAGCCAAGGGCCCCTTAGCGGGACTGAGCAGTTCTTC.

The CDR3 reads CASSLSLGTGQQPQHF. The DNA of the CDR3 is TGTGCCAGCAGCTTGAGCCTAGGGACAGGTCAACAGCCCCAGCATTTT. This sequence joins TRBV5-8 and TRBJ1-5; TRBD1 matches at 8 bases. The ends lost 1 base at V and 7 bases at J; junction bases unmatched: 10. Germline assignment: CDR1 SGHTS and CDR2 YDEGEE. This CDR3 is built from 16 residues.

In this sample, this clone turned up once. CDR3 sequence (DNA): TGTGCCTGGAGTTGGGGGACAGGGGGCCACGAGCAGTACTTC. Its translation: CAWSWGTGGHEQYF. The rearrangement joins TRBV30 to TRBJ2-7; 12 bases are a match to TRBD1. Germline V CDR1 and CDR2: GTSNPN, SVGIG (reference sequence). This CDR3 region has 14 residues. With 2 bases clipped from V and 5 bases from J, the junction kept 4 bases outside the gene matches.

The chain uses TRBV6-1 and TRBJ1-1; unclear D gene. Germline loops: CDR1 MNHNS, CDR2 SASEGT. Deletions cut 2 bases from V and 1 base from J, with 11 bases between. There are 15 residues in the CDR3. This CDR3 is CASSEFPVGNTEAFF. The CDR3 nucleotides are TGTGCCAGCAGTGAATTCCCAGTAGGGAACACTGAAGCTTTCTTT.

This rearrangement joins TRBV20-1 to TRBJ1-2; no reliable D call. Germline CDR1 and CDR2: DFQATT and SNEGSKA (reference sequence). V was pared by 6 bases and J by 9 bases, with 14 bases between. CDR3 size: 11 residues. DNA of the CDR3: TGCAGTGCCCCGACGGAACTCAGCTACACCTTC. Protein product: CSAPTELSYTF.

The count of this clone is one. The gene calls are TRBV19 and TRBJ1-5; a possible D gene is TRBD1 (6 bases). CDR3 length equals 14 residues. V shed 7 bases and J shed 4 bases, with 14 bases lying between them. Germline-derived CDR1 and CDR2 are LNHDA and SQIVND (reference sequence). The CDR3 DNA follows: TGTGCCAGTAAAAGAGGACAGCGAAATCAGCCCCAGCATTTT. It specifies CASKRGQRNQPQHF.

This rearrangement joins TRBV6-5 to TRBJ1-2; D ambiguous. This CDR3 spans 14 amino acids. Deletions cut 6 bases from V and 8 bases from J, with 19 bases between. The germline V gene has CDR1 MNHEY and CDR2 SVGAGI. CDR3 sequence: CASSVNSIMRGYTF. Here the CDR3 DNA reads TGTGCCAGCAGCGTTAACTCCATAATGAGAGGCTACACCTTC.

The CDR3 is CASSLGQASNTEAFF. CDR3 in DNA: TGCGCCAGCAGCTTGGGACAGGCGTCGAACACTGAAGCTTTCTTT. The rearrangement links TRBV5-1 to TRBJ1-1; D may be TRBD1 (6 bases). Trimming stripped 0 bases from V and 1 base from J, with 10 bases between. The CDR3 consists of 15 residues. Germline assignment: CDR1 SGHRS and CDR2 YFSETQ.

This chain uses TRBV4-1 with TRBJ1-5; 9 nucleotides match TRBD1. This CDR3 comprises 17 residues. Losses at the gene ends were 2 bases for V and 7 bases for J; bases not matched to a gene: 12. Germline CDR1 and CDR2: MGHRA and YSYEKL. The CDR3 DNA follows: TGCGCCAGCAGCCAACCCGGGGGTGGACAGGGGAGGCAGCCCCAGCATTTT. Translated, it gives CASSQPGGGQGRQPQHF.

This rearrangement joins TRBV7-2 to TRBJ1-2, with 7 bases that match TRBD1. Unmatched junction bases numbered 4, after V lost 1 base and J lost 8 bases. CDR1 is SGHTA and CDR2 is FQGNSA in the germline V gene. The CDR3 has 13 residues. CDR3 in DNA: TGTGCCAGCAGCTTAGAGGGGGCGCGAGGCTACACCTTC. Its translation is CASSLEGARGYTF.

The gene calls are TRBV30 and TRBJ1-5, with D possibly matching TRBD1 (6 bases). Trimming removed 0 bases from V and 1 base from J, with 10 bases in between. The CDR3 sequence is 15 residues long. The germline V gene encodes CDR1 GTSNPN and CDR2 SVGIG (reference sequence). CDR3 in DNA: TGTGCCTGGAGTGTTAAGGGGGGGAGCAATCAGCCCCAGCATTTT. This translates into CAWSVKGGSNQPQHF.